The 15 T cell receptor beta chains below all came from one sample that was sequenced in a study of cytomegalovirus exposure and HLA in healthy donors. PCR used 60 Vbeta primers and 13 Jbeta primers. Some clones are missing from TCRdb's copy, which holds only in-frame ones; the method was immunoSEQ multiplex PCR. The repertoire includes under 200,000 clones, about 80% of them detected once, and 2.1% sits in the top ten. Sequencing used PBMCs. These TCRs come from a woman aged 18 to 35 in good health and CMV-seropositive.

The rearrangement joins TRBV28 to TRBJ2-5; the D gene is possibly TRBD1 (5 bases). Trimming left V 6 bases short and J 0 bases short, with 14 bases between. The germline V gene has CDR1 MDHEN and CDR2 SYDVKM. The CDR3 has 15 residues. CDR3 region: CASRPFGRDQETQYF. Written as DNA, the CDR3 is TGTGCCAGCAGACCCTTCGGCAGGGACCAAGAGACCCAGTACTTC.

This chain links TRBV27 with TRBJ1-1; D remains unclear. Germline lookup yields CDR1 MNHEY and CDR2 SMNVEV (reference sequence). The CDR3 has 14 residues. The V gene lost 5 bases and the J gene lost 1 base, with 11 bases spanning the gap. CDR3 DNA sequence: TGTGCCAGCAGTGGGTGGGCAACGAACACTGAAGCTTTCTTT. Amino acids: CASSGWATNTEAFF.

This clone has only a few counts. The chain links TRBV7-6 to TRBJ2-3; D gene uncertain. Germline-derived CDR1 and CDR2 are SGHVS and FNYEAQ. CDR3 length equals 12 residues. Trimming removed 5 bases at V and 10 bases at J, with 13 bases between. The CDR3 protein is CASSESRFAQYF. DNA for the CDR3: TGTGCCAGCAGCGAGTCCCGGTTCGCGCAGTATTTT.

The chain carries TRBV9 and TRBJ1-4; D unresolved. This CDR3 contains 15 residues. Trimming left V 4 bases short and J 0 bases short, with 10 bases between. Germline V lookup: CDR1 SGDLS, CDR2 YYNGEE. Here the CDR3 reads CASSSRGTTNEKLFF. The CDR3 coding sequence is TGTGCCAGCAGCTCGAGAGGGACAACTAATGAAAAACTGTTTTTT.

V is TRBV2 and J is TRBJ2-2; a possible D gene is TRBD1 (6 bases). V lost 6 bases to trimming and J lost 5 bases, with 16 bases between them. The germline CDR1 and CDR2 sequences are SNHLY and FYNNEI. The CDR3 is made up of 15 amino acids. The chain's CDR3 is CASRREGQITGELFF. CDR3 bases: TGTGCCAGCAGGAGAGAAGGACAGATAACCGGGGAGCTGTTTTTT.

CDR3: CASSPGQGPGELFF. For the CDR3, the DNA is TGTGCCAGCAGCCCGGGACAGGGGCCCGGGGAGCTGTTTTTT. The V gene is TRBV7-2, the J gene TRBJ2-2; 10 positions agree with TRBD1. The germline CDR1 and CDR2 sequences are SGHTA and FQGNSA. The CDR3 runs to 14 residues. V lost 5 bases to trimming and J lost 6 bases; unmatched junction nucleotides: 3.

The chain recombines TRBV27 with TRBJ2-2; 7 bases align to TRBD1. V lost 4 bases and J lost 5; bases outside the gene matches: 4. Germline CDR1 MNHEY, CDR2 SMNVEV (reference sequence). This CDR3 comprises 14 residues. DNA for the CDR3: TGTGCCAGCAGTTCGGGACAGTCAACCGGGGAGCTGTTTTTT. Translated, it gives CASSSGQSTGELFF.

This clone was counted a single time. The chain is built from TRBV2 and TRBJ1-5; D gene uncertain. The CDR3 is 13 amino acids. CDR1 is SNHLY, CDR2 FYNNEI, per germline. With 8 bases removed from V and 3 bases from J, the gap between germline ends came to 11 bases. CDR3 DNA sequence: TGTGCCAGCGAACGGTATGACAATCAGCCCCAGCATTTT. This gives the protein CASERYDNQPQHF. The variable domain in full, with the rest retrieved from reference TRBV2 and TRBJ1-5, is EPEVTQTPSHQVTQMGQEVILRCVPISNHLYFYWYRQILGQKVEFLVSFYNNEISEKSEIFDDQFSVERPDGSNFTLKIRSTKLEDSAMYFCASERYDNQPQHFGDGTRLSIL.

The chain recombines TRBV19 with TRBJ1-2, with a possible D match to TRBD1 (5 bases). The germline V gene encodes CDR1 LNHDA and CDR2 SQIVND (reference sequence). The CDR3 totals 14 residues. V was cut by 1 base and J by 2 bases, with 8 bases left in between. The CDR3 protein is CASSIGQPNYGYTF. CDR3 nucleotide sequence: TGTGCCAGTAGTATAGGACAGCCCAACTATGGCTACACCTTC.

This chain joins TRBV6-6 and TRBJ2-5, with 7 bases that match TRBD1. V lost 5 bases to trimming and J lost 9 bases; unmatched junction nucleotides: 12. This CDR3 region has 14 residues. Per the germline V gene, CDR1 is MNHNY and CDR2 is SVGAGI (reference sequence). The CDR3 loop is CASSPGTAPGAQYF. The CDR3 DNA is TGTGCCAGCAGTCCTGGGACAGCTCCTGGGGCCCAGTACTTC.

The chain links TRBV2 to TRBJ1-1; 12 nucleotides align to TRBD1. The CDR3 sequence is 16 residues long. Looked up from germline, CDR1 is SNHLY and CDR2 is FYNNEI. The V gene end was trimmed by 4 bases and the J gene end by 9 bases; junction bases not matched to a gene: 12. CDR3 nucleotide sequence: TGTGCCAGCAGTGCCCCCAACGGGGGACAGGGGGCCCAAGCTTTCTTT. Translating gives CASSAPNGGQGAQAFF. The complete variable domain, with remaining parts taken from reference TRBV2 and TRBJ1-1, reads EPEVTQTPSHQVTQMGQEVILRCVPISNHLYFYWYRQILGQKVEFLVSFYNNEISEKSEIFDDQFSVERPDGSNFTLKIRSTKLEDSAMYFCASSAPNGGQGAQAFFGQGTRLTVV.

In this sample, this clone turned up a few times. The chain employs TRBV7-9 and TRBJ1-4; 7 nucleotides agree with TRBD1. J lost 8 bases, V lost 5 bases, and 5 bases had no gene match. CDR1 is SEHNR and CDR2 is FQNEAQ in the germline V gene (reference sequence). The CDR3 totals 13 residues. The CDR3 here is CASSIRQGEKLFF. The CDR3 nucleotides are TGTGCCAGCAGCATACGACAGGGCGAAAAACTGTTTTTT.

This chain links TRBV5-6 with TRBJ1-2; the match to TRBD1 covers 7 bases. This CDR3 region has 15 residues. The germline CDR1 and CDR2 sequences are SGHDT and YYEEEE. After removal of 2 bases from V and 2 bases from J, the junction contained 6 bases not matched to a gene. This chain's CDR3 is CASSFAGGRNYGYTF. The CDR3 region has the DNA TGTGCCAGCAGCTTCGCAGGGGGAAGGAACTATGGCTACACCTTC.

V is TRBV6-7 and J is TRBJ1-4, with 8 bases identical to TRBD1. TRBV6-7 is filed as an ORF, its function uncertain. V lost 2 bases and J lost 4; bases outside the gene matches: 9. The CDR3 loop spans 17 amino acids. CDR3 loop: CASSYAPLDRGNEKLFF. The CDR3 region has the DNA TGTGCCAGCAGTTACGCCCCATTAGACAGGGGTAATGAAAAACTGTTTTTT.

This clone was counted once. The chain's CDR3 is CASSKQVQGIGQYV. The CDR3 nucleotides are TGTGCCAGCAGCAAACAAGTCCAGGGCATCGGGCAGTACGTC. This chain links TRBV21-1 with TRBJ2-7; the table gives TRBD1 as D, unverified against the DNA. TRBV21-1 is deemed a pseudogene. This CDR3 region has 14 residues.